The 15 T cell receptor beta chains below all came from one sample that was sequenced in a study of PD-1 blockade in classical Hodgkin lymphoma. Time point noted: cycle 4 day 1 (C4D1), after more than five weeks of nivolumab. Relapses following autologous stem cell transplantation were seen in all patients, with brentuximab vedotin exposure varying. Method: immunoSEQ multiplex PCR; TCRdb's copy keeps in-frame clones and lacks some. Among roughly 100,000 clones listed, 78% were seen once. The sequences come from peripheral blood mononuclear cells (PBMCs), collected before the fourth cycle of nivolumab. The source of these receptors is a human donor with classical Hodgkin lymphoma.

The rearrangement links TRBV13 to TRBJ2-2, with D possibly being TRBD2 (6 bases). Trimming took off 3 bases at V and 6 bases at J, with 11 bases between the two ends. CDR3 length: 14 residues. Germline CDR1 PRHDT, CDR2 FYEKMQ (reference sequence). CDR3 bases: TGTGCCAGCAGCTTGGAGGGAGAGGCCGGGGAGCTGTTTTTT. Translating gives CASSLEGEAGELFF.

J is TRBJ2-6 and V is TRBV9; D gene uncertain. Looked up from germline, CDR1 is SGDLS and CDR2 is YYNGEE. The V gene lost 0 bases and the J gene lost 0 bases, with 7 bases spanning the gap. This CDR3 region has 16 residues. The CDR3 loop reads CASSVVGYSGANVLTF. CDR3 DNA: TGTGCCAGCAGCGTAGTGGGTTACTCTGGGGCCAACGTCCTGACTTTC.

This chain uses TRBV18 with TRBJ1-2; weak D call: TRBD1 (6 bases). With 2 bases removed from V and 2 bases from J, the gap between germline ends came to 15 bases. CDR1 and CDR2 (germline): KGHSH, LQKENI. The CDR3 loop spans 16 amino acids. CDR3 coding DNA: TGTGCCAGCTCACCAGCGTACACAGGGAGGAACTATGGCTACACCTTC. Translation gives CASSPAYTGRNYGYTF.

A note on this clone: Distinct nucleotide sequences in the sample also encode this CDR3. The rearrangement joins TRBV5-6 to TRBJ2-5; 9 nucleotides line up with TRBD1. Germline loops: CDR1 SGHDT, CDR2 YYEEEE. The CDR3 is 14 residues long. V dropped 4 bases and J dropped 5; count of bases not matched to a gene: 6. CDR3: CASSRGQGGETQYF. CDR3 in DNA: TGTGCCAGCAGCCGGGGACAGGGAGGGGAGACCCAGTACTTC.

The chain carries TRBV4-2 and TRBJ2-1; a possible D gene is TRBD1 (6 bases). V was trimmed by 3 bases and J by 8 bases, leaving 11 bases between them. CDR1 LGHNA and CDR2 YNFKEQ come from the germline V gene. The length of the CDR3 is 13 residues. This CDR3 reads CASSHYRDDEQFF. Here the CDR3 DNA reads TGTGCCAGCAGCCATTACAGGGACGATGAGCAGTTCTTC.

V usage is TRBV7-2 and J usage is TRBJ1-2; a possible D gene is TRBD1 (6 bases). CDR3 size: 15 residues. Germline loops: CDR1 SGHTA, CDR2 FQGNSA. The V and J ends lost 1 base and 0 bases respectively, with 9 bases between them. The CDR3 loop is CASSLGTGSNYGYTF. In nucleotides, the CDR3 is TGTGCCAGCAGCTTAGGAACAGGGTCTAACTATGGCTACACCTTC.

In this sample, this clone turned up a few times. The chain recombines TRBV2 with TRBJ2-7; 9 nucleotides match TRBD2. Trimming at V came to 2 bases and at J to 3 bases, leaving 8 bases not matched to a gene. Germline loops: CDR1 SNHLY, CDR2 FYNNEI. CDR3 length equals 16 residues. The CDR3 bases are TGTGCCAGCAGTGAAAGCCCCGGGACTAGCAGCTACGAGCAGTACTTC. Translation: CASSESPGTSSYEQYF.

The chain employs TRBV7-2 and TRBJ2-3; D unclear. Germline V gene sequence: CDR1 SGHTA, CDR2 FQGNSA. Trimming removed 2 bases at V and 0 bases at J, with 18 bases between. This CDR3 spans 18 amino acids. In nucleotides, the CDR3 is TGTGCCAGCAGCTTACTTAGTTCCTTTTTCACTAGCACAGATACGCAGTATTTT. Translated: CASSLLSSFFTSTDTQYF.

The J gene is TRBJ2-2, the V gene TRBV7-2, with no clear D. There are 16 residues in the CDR3. CDR1 SGHTA and CDR2 FQGNSA come from the germline V gene. V shed 5 bases and J shed 3 bases, with 16 bases lying between them. CDR3 bases: TGTGCCAGCAGCCCCTATGAGGCAGCTTACACCGGGGAGCTGTTTTTT. Its protein product is CASSPYEAAYTGELFF.

The V call is TRBV6-5, the J call TRBJ2-3; maybe TRBD2 (6 bases). The CDR3 consists of 14 residues. Trimming left V 5 bases short and J 0 bases short, with 9 bases between. From germline, CDR1 is MNHEY and CDR2 SVGAGI. The CDR3 nucleotides read TGTGCCAGCAGTGGAGGGACTAGCACAGATACGCAGTATTTT. It codes for CASSGGTSTDTQYF.

This clone was detected only once. V and J are TRBV9 and TRBJ2-5, with 8 bases identical to TRBD1. There are 13 residues in the CDR3. Looked up from germline, CDR1 is SGDLS and CDR2 is YYNGEE. The V gene end was trimmed by 4 bases and the J gene end by 5 bases; junction bases not matched to a gene: 4. The CDR3 sequence is CASSPRQGETQYF. DNA for the CDR3: TGTGCCAGCAGCCCCCGACAGGGGGAGACCCAGTACTTC.

The chain links TRBV27 to TRBJ2-2, with D perhaps TRBD1 (6 bases). The length of the CDR3 is 15 residues. With 0 bases removed from V and 6 bases from J, the gap between germline ends came to 11 bases. The V gene's germline CDR1 is MNHEY and CDR2 SMNVEV (reference sequence). CDR3 bases: TGTGCCAGCAGTTTATCCAGGGGCCTATCCGGGGAGCTGTTTTTT. It translates to CASSLSRGLSGELFF.

J is TRBJ2-7 and V is TRBV5-8; TRBD1 or TRBD2 may be the D gene (5 bases each). The CDR3 is 15 residues long. Between the trimmed V and J ends, which lost 3 bases and 3 bases, there was a span of 16 bases. The V gene's germline CDR1 is SGHTS and CDR2 YDEGEE. Here the CDR3 reads CASSSIWGKHYEQYF. For the CDR3, the DNA is TGTGCCAGCAGCTCGATCTGGGGGAAGCACTACGAGCAGTACTTC.

This clone was counted once. The rearrangement links TRBV7-2 to TRBJ2-3; D gene unclear. With 1 base removed from V and 4 bases from J, the gap between germline ends came to 9 bases. CDR1 and CDR2 (germline): SGHTA, FQGNSA. CDR3 length: 14 residues. The CDR3 is CASSLVLGPDTQYF. The CDR3 DNA is TGTGCCAGCAGCTTAGTGTTAGGTCCAGATACGCAGTATTTT.

The chain joins TRBV5-1 to TRBJ1-3; D is ambiguous. The ends were cut back, 0 bases at V and 0 bases at J, with 13 bases in the middle. The CDR3 runs to 17 residues. CDR1 SGHRS and CDR2 YFSETQ come from the germline V gene. Written as DNA, the CDR3 is TGCGCCAGCAGCTTGGACCCGGGCTTTAGCTCTGGAAACACCATATATTTT. The encoded protein is CASSLDPGFSSGNTIYF.